This T cell receptor beta chain was obtained from a study of T cell responses to AZD1222 COVID-19 vaccine. Overall study findings and caveats: At baseline, just a handful of AZD1222 recipients tested seropositive.

This CDR3 is built from 14 residues. The ends were cut back, 3 bases at V and 3 bases at J, with 8 bases in the middle. Germline CDR1 MDHEN, CDR2 SYDVKM. Points on this clone: Antigen unknown.

TCRdb keeps only in-frame clones here, not all; method: immunoSEQ multiplex PCR. There are about 150,000 clones in the sample; approximately 91% occur only once, and under 4% lies in the top ten. The sequence was collected from an adult who received the AZD1222 COVID-19 vaccine. Material: peripheral blood, obtained 28 days after the second AZD1222 dose. V and J are TRBV28 and TRBJ2-2; D is undetermined. As DNA, the CDR3 is TGTGCCAGCAGTTTTTGGAGCGACACCGGGGAGCTGTTTTTT. It is translated as CASSFWSDTGELFF.